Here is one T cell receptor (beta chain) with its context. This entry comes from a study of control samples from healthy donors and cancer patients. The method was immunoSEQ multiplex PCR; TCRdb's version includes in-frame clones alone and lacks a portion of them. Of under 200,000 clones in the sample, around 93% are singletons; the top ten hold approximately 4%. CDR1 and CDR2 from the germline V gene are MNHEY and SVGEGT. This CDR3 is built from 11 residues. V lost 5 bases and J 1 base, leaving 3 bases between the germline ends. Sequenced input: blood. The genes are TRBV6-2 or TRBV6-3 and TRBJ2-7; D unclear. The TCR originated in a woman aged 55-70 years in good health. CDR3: CASSQSYEQYF. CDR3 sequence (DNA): TGTGCCAGCAGTCAATCCTACGAGCAGTACTTC.